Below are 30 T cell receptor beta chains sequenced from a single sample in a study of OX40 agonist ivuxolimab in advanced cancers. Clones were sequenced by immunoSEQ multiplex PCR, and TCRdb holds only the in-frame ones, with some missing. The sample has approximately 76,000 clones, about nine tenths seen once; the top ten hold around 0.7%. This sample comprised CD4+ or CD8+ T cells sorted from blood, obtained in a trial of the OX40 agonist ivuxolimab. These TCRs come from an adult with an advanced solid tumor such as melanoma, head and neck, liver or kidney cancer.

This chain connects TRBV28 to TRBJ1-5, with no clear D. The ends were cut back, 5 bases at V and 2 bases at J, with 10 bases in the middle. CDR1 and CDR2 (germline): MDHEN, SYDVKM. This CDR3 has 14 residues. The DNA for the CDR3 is TGTGCCAGCAGTCCACCCGCCGGCAATCAGCCCCAGCATTTT. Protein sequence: CASSPPAGNQPQHF.

The CDR3: CASSYAGQGHSPLHF. In nucleotides, the CDR3 is TGTGCCAGCAGTTATGCCGGACAGGGACATTCACCCCTCCACTTT. This sequence joins TRBV6-6 and TRBJ1-6, with TRBD1 identical over 8 bases. Trimming cost V 3 bases and J 8 bases; bases outside gene matches: 6. The germline gives CDR1 MNHNY, CDR2 SVGAGI (reference sequence). The CDR3 runs 15 residues.

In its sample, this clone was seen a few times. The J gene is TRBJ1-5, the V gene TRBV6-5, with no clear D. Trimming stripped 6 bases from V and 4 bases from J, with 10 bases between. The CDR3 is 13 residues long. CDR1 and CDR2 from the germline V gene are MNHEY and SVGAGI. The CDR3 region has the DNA TGTGCCAGCAGGCTTACGGTAAATCAGCCCCAGCATTTT. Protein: CASRLTVNQPQHF.

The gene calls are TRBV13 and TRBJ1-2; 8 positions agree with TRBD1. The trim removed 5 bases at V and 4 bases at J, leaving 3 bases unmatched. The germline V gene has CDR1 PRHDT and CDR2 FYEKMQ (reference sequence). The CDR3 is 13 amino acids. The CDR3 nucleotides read TGTGCCAGCAGCGCAGACAGGGGCTATGGCTACACCTTC. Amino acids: CASSADRGYGYTF.

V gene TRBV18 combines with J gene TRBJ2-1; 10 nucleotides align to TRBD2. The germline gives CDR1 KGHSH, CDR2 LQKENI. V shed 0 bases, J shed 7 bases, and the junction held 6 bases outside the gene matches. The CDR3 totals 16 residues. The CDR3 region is CASSPPETSGLNEQFF. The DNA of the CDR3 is TGTGCCAGCTCACCACCGGAGACTAGCGGGCTGAATGAGCAGTTCTTC.

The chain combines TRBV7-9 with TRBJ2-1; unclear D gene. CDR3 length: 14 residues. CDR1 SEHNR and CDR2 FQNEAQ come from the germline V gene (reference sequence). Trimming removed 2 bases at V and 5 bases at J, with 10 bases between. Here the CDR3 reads CASSLPLFDNEQFF. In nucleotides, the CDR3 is TGTGCCAGCAGCTTACCCCTATTCGACAATGAGCAGTTCTTC.

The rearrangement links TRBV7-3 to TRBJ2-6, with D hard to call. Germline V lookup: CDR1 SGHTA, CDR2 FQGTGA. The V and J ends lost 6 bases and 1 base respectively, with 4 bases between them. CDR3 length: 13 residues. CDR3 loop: CASRISGANVLTF. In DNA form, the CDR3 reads TGTGCCAGCAGGATATCTGGGGCCAACGTCCTGACTTTC.

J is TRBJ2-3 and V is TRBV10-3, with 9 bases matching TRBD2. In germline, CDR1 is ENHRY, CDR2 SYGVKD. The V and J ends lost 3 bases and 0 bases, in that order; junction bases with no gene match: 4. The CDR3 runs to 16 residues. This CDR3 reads CAISDIAGGSTDTQYF. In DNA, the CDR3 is TGTGCCATCAGTGACATTGCGGGGGGGAGCACAGATACGCAGTATTTT.

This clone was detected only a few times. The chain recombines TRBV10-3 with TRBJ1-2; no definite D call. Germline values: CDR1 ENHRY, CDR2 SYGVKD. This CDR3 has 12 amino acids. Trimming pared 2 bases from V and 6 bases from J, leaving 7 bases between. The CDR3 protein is CAISETGDGYTF. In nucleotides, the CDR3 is TGTGCCATCAGTGAGACGGGAGATGGCTACACCTTC.

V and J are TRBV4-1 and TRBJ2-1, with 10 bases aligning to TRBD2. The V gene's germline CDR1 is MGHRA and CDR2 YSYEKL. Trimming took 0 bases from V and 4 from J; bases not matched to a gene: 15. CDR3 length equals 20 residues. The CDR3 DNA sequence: TGCGCCAGCAGCCAAGATTCGCCTAGCGGGAGCCCGGGAGTGTACAATGAGCAGTTCTTC. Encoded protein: CASSQDSPSGSPGVYNEQFF.

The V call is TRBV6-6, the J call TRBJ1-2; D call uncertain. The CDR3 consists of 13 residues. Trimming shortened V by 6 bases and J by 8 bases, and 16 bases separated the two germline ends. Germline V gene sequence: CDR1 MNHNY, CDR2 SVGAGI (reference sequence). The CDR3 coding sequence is TGTGCCAGCAGCCCCGGGCCACGCGCCGGCTACACCTTC. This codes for CASSPGPRAGYTF.

CDR3 DNA: TGTGCCAGCAGCTTAAGCGGCAGGGGGCGCGCAGAGACCCAGTACTTC. Its translation is CASSLSGRGRAETQYF. The V gene is TRBV7-3, the J gene TRBJ2-5; 8 bases are a match to TRBD1. The CDR3 length is 16 residues. Germline values: CDR1 SGHTA, CDR2 FQGTGA. V trimming: 1 base; J trimming: 4 bases; junction bases outside the gene matches: 8.

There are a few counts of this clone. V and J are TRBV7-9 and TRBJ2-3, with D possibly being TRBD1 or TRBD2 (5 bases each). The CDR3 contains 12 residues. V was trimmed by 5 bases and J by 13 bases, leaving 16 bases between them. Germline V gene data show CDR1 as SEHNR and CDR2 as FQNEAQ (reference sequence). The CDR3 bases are TGTGCCAGCAGCCCCGGGACCAAGGCGGAGTATTTT. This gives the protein CASSPGTKAEYF. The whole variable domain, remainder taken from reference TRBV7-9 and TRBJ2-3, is DTGVSQNPRHKITKRGQNVTFRCDPISEHNRLYWYRQTLGQGPEFLTYFQNEAQLEKSRLLSDRFSAERPKGSFSTLEIQRTEQGDSAMYLCASSPGTKAEYFGPGTRLTVL.

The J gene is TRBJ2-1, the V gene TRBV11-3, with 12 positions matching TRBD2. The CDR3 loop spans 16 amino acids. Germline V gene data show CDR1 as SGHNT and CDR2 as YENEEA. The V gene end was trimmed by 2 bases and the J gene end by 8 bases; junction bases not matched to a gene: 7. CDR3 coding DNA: TGTGCCAGCAGCTTAATGACTAGCGGGAGATTCGATGAGCAGTTCTTC. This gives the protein CASSLMTSGRFDEQFF.

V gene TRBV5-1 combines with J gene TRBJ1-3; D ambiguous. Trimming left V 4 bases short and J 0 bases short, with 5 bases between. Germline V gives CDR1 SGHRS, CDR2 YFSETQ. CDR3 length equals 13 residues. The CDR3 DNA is TGCGCCAGCAGCCCCACCTCTGGAAACACCATATATTTT. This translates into CASSPTSGNTIYF.

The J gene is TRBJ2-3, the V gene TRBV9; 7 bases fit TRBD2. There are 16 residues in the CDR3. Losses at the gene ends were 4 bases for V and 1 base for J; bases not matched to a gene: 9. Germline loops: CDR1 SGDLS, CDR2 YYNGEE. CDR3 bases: TGTGCCAGCAGCAAAGCGGCGGGAGTGGGCACAGATACGCAGTATTTT. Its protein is CASSKAAGVGTDTQYF. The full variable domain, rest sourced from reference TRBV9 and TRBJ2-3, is DSGVTQTPKHLITATGQRVTLRCSPRSGDLSVYWYQQSLDQGLQFLIQYYNGEERAKGNILERFSAQQFPDLHSELNLSSLELGDSALYFCASSKAAGVGTDTQYFGPGTRLTVL.

CDR3 in DNA: TGTGCCAGTAGTATGCCCTCGGCCGGGCGGGTAGAGACCCAGTACTTC. It is translated as CASSMPSAGRVETQYF. The genes are TRBV19 and TRBJ2-5; TRBD2 might be the D (5 bases). Germline V CDR1 and CDR2: LNHDA, SQIVND (reference sequence). The V gene lost 3 bases and the J gene lost 4 bases, with 18 bases spanning the gap. CDR3 length equals 16 residues.

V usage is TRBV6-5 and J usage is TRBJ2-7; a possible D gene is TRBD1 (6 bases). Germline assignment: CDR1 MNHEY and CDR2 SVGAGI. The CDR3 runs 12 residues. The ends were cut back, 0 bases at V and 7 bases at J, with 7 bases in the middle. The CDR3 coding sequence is TGTGCCAGCAGTTACTCAGGGGGAGAGCAGTACTTC. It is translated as CASSYSGGEQYF.

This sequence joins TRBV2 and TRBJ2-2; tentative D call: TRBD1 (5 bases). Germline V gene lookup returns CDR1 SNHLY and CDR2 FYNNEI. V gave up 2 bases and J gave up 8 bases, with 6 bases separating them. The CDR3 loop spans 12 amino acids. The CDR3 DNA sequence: TGTGCCAGCAGTGAAAGGGGTGGGGAGCTGTTTTTT. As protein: CASSERGGELFF.

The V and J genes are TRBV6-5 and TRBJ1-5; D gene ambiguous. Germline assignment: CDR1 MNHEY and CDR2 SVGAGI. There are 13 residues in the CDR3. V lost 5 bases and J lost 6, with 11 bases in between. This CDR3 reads CASSPDSGQPQHF. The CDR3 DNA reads TGTGCCAGCAGTCCTGACTCGGGTCAGCCCCAGCATTTT.

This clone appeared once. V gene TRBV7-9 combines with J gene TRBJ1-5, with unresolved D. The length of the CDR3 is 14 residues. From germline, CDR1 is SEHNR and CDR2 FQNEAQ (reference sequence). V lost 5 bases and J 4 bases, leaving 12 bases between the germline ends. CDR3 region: CASSPDGSNQPQHF. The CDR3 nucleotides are TGTGCCAGCAGCCCGGACGGGTCAAATCAGCCCCAGCATTTT.

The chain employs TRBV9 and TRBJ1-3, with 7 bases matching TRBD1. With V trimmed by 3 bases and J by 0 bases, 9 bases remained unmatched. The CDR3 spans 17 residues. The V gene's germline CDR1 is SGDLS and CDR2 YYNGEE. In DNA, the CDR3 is TGTGCCAGCAGCGCTGTCCCGGGACAGCTCTCTGGAAACACCATATATTTT. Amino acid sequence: CASSAVPGQLSGNTIYF.

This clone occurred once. CDR3 in DNA: TGTGCCAGCAGCTTGCCGACAGGTAGACTGAACTCTGGAAACACCATATATTTT. Its translation is CASSLPTGRLNSGNTIYF. The chain recombines TRBV5-6 with TRBJ1-3; a possible D gene is TRBD1 (6 bases). Germline V gene lookup returns CDR1 SGHDT and CDR2 YYEEEE. Between the trimmed V and J ends, which lost 1 base and 0 bases, there was a span of 17 bases. There are 18 residues in the CDR3. Looking up the rest from reference TRBV5-6 and TRBJ1-3 gives the full variable domain: DAGVTQSPTHLIKTRGQQVTLRCSPKSGHDTVSWYQQALGQGPQFIFQYYEEEERQRGNFPDRFSGHQFPNYSSELNVNALLLGDSALYLCASSLPTGRLNSGNTIYFGEGSWLTVV.

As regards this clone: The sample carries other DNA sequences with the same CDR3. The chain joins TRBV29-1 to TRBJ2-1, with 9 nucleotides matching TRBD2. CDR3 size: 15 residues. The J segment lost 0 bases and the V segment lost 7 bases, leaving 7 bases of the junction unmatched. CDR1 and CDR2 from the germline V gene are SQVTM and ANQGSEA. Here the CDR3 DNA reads TGCAGCGCAGTTAGCGGGGGACGCTCCTACAATGAGCAGTTCTTC. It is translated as CSAVSGGRSYNEQFF.

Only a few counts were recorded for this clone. CDR3 DNA: TGTGCCAGCAGCCTTTTGGACCGGGCTGAGCAGTTCTTC. Residues: CASSLLDRAEQFF. J is TRBJ2-1 and V is TRBV7-2, with D uncertain. The V end lost 5 bases, the J end lost 9 bases, and 14 bases lay between the germline ends. CDR1 is SGHTA and CDR2 is FQGNSA in the germline V gene. There are 13 residues in the CDR3.

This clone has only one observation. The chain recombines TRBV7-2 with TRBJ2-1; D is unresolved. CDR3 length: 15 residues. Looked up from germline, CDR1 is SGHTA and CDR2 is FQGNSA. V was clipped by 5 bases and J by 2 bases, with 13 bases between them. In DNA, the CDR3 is TGTGCCAGCAGCCTGAAGTGGGGAACCTACAATGAGCAGTTCTTC. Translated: CASSLKWGTYNEQFF.

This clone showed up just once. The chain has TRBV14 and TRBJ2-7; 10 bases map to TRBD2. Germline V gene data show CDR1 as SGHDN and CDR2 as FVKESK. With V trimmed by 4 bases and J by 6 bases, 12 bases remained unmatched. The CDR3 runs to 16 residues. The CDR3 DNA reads TGTGCCAGCAGCCGGATCATAGCGGGAGGCCGCGGCGAGCAGTACTTC. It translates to CASSRIIAGGRGEQYF.

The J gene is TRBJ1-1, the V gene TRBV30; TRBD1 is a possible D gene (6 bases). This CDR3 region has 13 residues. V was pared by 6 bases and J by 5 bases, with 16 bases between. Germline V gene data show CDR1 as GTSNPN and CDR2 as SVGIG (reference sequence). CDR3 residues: CACPGVGGTEAFF. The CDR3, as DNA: TGTGCCTGCCCGGGGGTAGGGGGTACTGAAGCTTTCTTT.

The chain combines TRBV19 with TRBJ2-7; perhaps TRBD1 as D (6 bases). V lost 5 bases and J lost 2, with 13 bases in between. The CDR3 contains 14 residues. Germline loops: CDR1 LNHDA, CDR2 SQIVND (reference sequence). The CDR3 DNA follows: TGTGCCAGTAGTCCAGTAGGGGGAACCTACGAGCAGTACTTC. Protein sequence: CASSPVGGTYEQYF.

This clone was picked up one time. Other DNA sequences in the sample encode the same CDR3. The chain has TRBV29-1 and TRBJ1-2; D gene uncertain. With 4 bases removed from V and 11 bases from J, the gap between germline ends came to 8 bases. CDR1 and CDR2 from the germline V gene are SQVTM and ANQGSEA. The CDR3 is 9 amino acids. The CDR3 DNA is TGCAGCGTTGCTCCGGGTTACACCTTC. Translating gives CSVAPGYTF.